A selection of T cell receptor beta chains follows, all from one sample in a study of Ad26.COV2.S vaccination and SARS-CoV-2 variants. Produced via immunoSEQ multiplex PCR; TCRdb's table is partial and in-frame only. Of about 680,000 clones in the sample, roughly 90% were seen once. Sequences were derived from peripheral blood, sampled in a trial of Ad26.COV2.S vaccine versus placebo. These receptors all stem from a person between 18 and 65 years old who received the Ad26.COV2.S COVID-19 vaccine or a placebo. Both conserved end residues are part of each CDR3. Clone size appears in some rows only: once, few, many, or a class for an expanded clone.

clone_size | cdr3_length | j_call | v_call | cdr3_aa
NA | 13 | TRBJ2-7 | TRBV5-4 | CASSPRGDYEQYF
NA | 15 | TRBJ2-1 | TRBV3-1/TRBV3-2 | CASSSYSGTVNEQFF
NA | 14 | TRBJ1-2 | TRBV30 | CAWSSLGTRHGYTF
NA | 12 | TRBJ2-1 | TRBV7-2 | CASSLQRNEQFF
NA | 13 | TRBJ1-2 | TRBV6-5 | CASSYRGGEGYTF
NA | 15 | TRBJ2-5 | TRBV6-5 | CASSYQTGYGETQYF
NA | 14 | TRBJ2-5 | TRBV9 | CASSATSGGETQYF
NA | 14 | TRBJ1-1 | TRBV10-3 | CAISEGGSNTEAFF
NA | 13 | TRBJ1-5 | TRBV15 | CATSRERVQPQHF
NA | 16 | TRBJ1-2 | TRBV19 | CASSPRDRGGRYGYTF
NA | 14 | TRBJ1-5 | TRBV30 | CAWSRDISNQPQHF
NA | 11 | TRBJ1-2 | TRBV2 | CASSVQGGYTF
NA | 15 | TRBJ2-2 | TRBV5-6 | CASSLGSVNTGELFF
once | 13 | TRBJ1-4 | TRBV5-1 | CASSLGGGEKLFF
NA | 16 | TRBJ2-7 | TRBV15 | CATSRDLGTGSYEQYF